These 3 T cell receptor beta chains were sequenced from one sample in a study of T cell responses to AZD1222 COVID-19 vaccine. Here immunoSEQ multiplex PCR was the method, and the copy in TCRdb shows in-frame clones only, minus some. The repertoire consists of some 120,000 clones, with about 90% occurring once and the leading ten covering 5.4%. The source material was peripheral blood, sampled on day 0 of AZD1222 vaccination. These receptor sequences come from an adult in good health.

The V gene is TRBV5-1, the J gene TRBJ2-7; 7 bases fit TRBD1. The length of the CDR3 is 15 residues. Germline CDR1 and CDR2: SGHRS and YFSETQ. V shed 4 bases, J shed 0 bases, and the junction held 7 bases outside the gene matches. The CDR3 sequence is CASSPSGTASYEQYF. In DNA form, the CDR3 reads TGCGCCAGCAGCCCCTCCGGGACAGCCTCCTACGAGCAGTACTTC.

The genes are TRBV5-1 and TRBJ1-2, with D unclear. V was clipped by 2 bases and J by 3 bases, with 8 bases between them. The CDR3 runs to 13 residues. The germline V gene has CDR1 SGHRS and CDR2 YFSETQ. CDR3 nucleotide sequence: TGCGCCAGCAGCTTAACCCTTGACTATGGCTACACCTTC. This sequence encodes CASSLTLDYGYTF.

The J gene is TRBJ1-2, the V gene TRBV30; 11 bases are shared with TRBD1. The germline V gene encodes CDR1 GTSNPN and CDR2 SVGIG (reference sequence). With V trimmed by 0 bases and J by 8 bases, 11 bases remained unmatched. The CDR3 runs 16 residues. The CDR3 DNA reads as TGTGCCTGGAGTGTTTCAAGGACAGGGGGCGCGGGAGGCTACACCTTC. It codes for CAWSVSRTGGAGGYTF.